Described below is a single T cell receptor (beta chain) sequence and its context. The antigen this receptor binds is unknown. Base qualities are not at hand, and no much larger clone is one base apart. V drops 6 bases and J drops 0 bases, leaving 6 bases in between. Measured from the cysteine to the phenylalanine, the CDR3 is 14 residues long. The only DNA kept is the CDR3, 42 bases in frame from the first base. As encoded in the germline V gene (reference sequence), CDR1 is LNHDA while CDR2 is SQIVND. The data were taken from a study of circulating tumor DNA in untreated peripheral T-cell lymphoma (TCRdb year 2021). Study-wide conclusions, independent of this receptor: Tumor-specific clonotypes were identified in roughly 75% of patients, from about nine tenths of baseline tissues and approximately 61% of baseline serum samples.

Baseline tumor tissue collected before treatment was sequenced to identify tumor-specific TCR clonotypes. Next-generation sequencing of T-cell receptor sequences was used to monitor peripheral T-cell lymphoma patients receiving frontline treatment on a trial. Library creation used the immunoSEQ multiplex PCR assay. Imported from immuneACCESS, the table was reduced by TCRdb to in-frame sequences with V and J called. These copies leave out some clones; in studies compared against another copy, an unresolved V gene accounts for under half, and the cause of the remainder is not known. The sample table shows 9,500 to 13,000 clones, and roughly 80% are seen once. Less than 40% of the sample belongs to the ten largest clones.

The rearranged segments are TRBV19 and TRBJ1-6, and TRBD1 may be the D gene, going by 6 matching bases. The sample taken for sequencing was tumor tissue. The TCR originated in a human donor with peripheral T-cell lymphoma. CDR3 region: CASRDSSYNSPLHF. The DNA sequence reads TGTGCCAGTAGGGACAGCTCCTATAATTCACCCCTCCACTTT.